A selection of T cell receptor beta chains follows, all from one sample in a study of T cell responses to AZD1222 COVID-19 vaccine. Generated by immunoSEQ multiplex PCR, the TCRdb table keeps only in-frame clones and is missing some. The sample includes some 130,000 clones, approximately 84% seen only once; the top ten take about 4%. The starting material was peripheral blood, obtained on day 0 of AZD1222 vaccination. All receptors come from an adult in good health. CDR3s include the opening cysteine and the closing phenylalanine or tryptophan. Each record gives: clone size, V gene, D gene, J gene, CDR3 protein, CDR3 DNA. A D gene is named only where the DNA matches it firmly. Clone size is shown for a subset of rows, as once, few, many or a class of expanded clone.

>-|TRBV18|TRBD1|TRBJ2-3
CASSPRDRATDTQYF
TGTGCCAGCTCCCCCAGGGACAGGGCCACAGATACGCAGTATTTT
>-|TRBV2|TRBD1|TRBJ2-7
CASSTLQGIRSYEQYF
TGTGCCAGCAGTACGTTACAGGGGATCCGCTCCTACGAGCAGTACTTC
>-|TRBV28|-|TRBJ1-2
CASSRGWEGYTF
TGTGCCAGCAGTCGAGGTTGGGAGGGCTACACCTTC
>-|TRBV2|TRBD2|TRBJ2-1
CASRWVGGNYNEQFF
TGTGCCAGCAGGTGGGTCGGGGGGAACTACAATGAGCAGTTCTTC
>-|TRBV18|-|TRBJ1-4
CASSPNSLTNEKLFF
TGTGCCAGCTCACCCAACAGCCTAACTAATGAAAAACTGTTTTTT
>-|TRBV5-1|-|TRBJ2-2
CASSLVQGSTGELFF
TGCGCCAGCAGCTTGGTCCAGGGGAGCACCGGGGAGCTGTTTTTT
>-|TRBV7-9|TRBD1|TRBJ2-1
CASSLAGTGLDEQFF
TGTGCCAGCAGCTTAGCCGGGACAGGTCTCGATGAGCAGTTCTTC
>-|TRBV9|-|TRBJ1-1
CASSVGRGETMNTEAFF
TGTGCCAGCAGCGTGGGGCGCGGGGAAACCATGAACACTGAAGCTTTCTTT
>-|TRBV29-1|TRBD1|TRBJ1-4
CSVGGQGGEKLFF
TGCAGCGTTGGAGGACAGGGTGGTGAAAAACTGTTTTTT
>-|TRBV28|-|TRBJ2-7
CAARKTGQTYEQYF
TGTGCCGCTCGCAAGACGGGACAAACCTACGAGCAGTACTTC
>-|TRBV6-5|-|TRBJ1-2
CASSYVRDGGYTF
TGTGCCAGCAGTTACGTCCGGGATGGAGGCTACACCTTC
>-|TRBV21-1|-|TRBJ1-5
CASSKVKAATGPQHF
TGTGCCAGCAGCAAAGTTAAGGCGGCTACGGGCCCCCAGCATTTT
>-|TRBV16|-|TRBJ2-7
CASSGTSVAYEQYF
TGTGCCAGCAGCGGAACGTCGGTGGCCTACGAGCAGTACTTC
>-|TRBV6-2/TRBV6-3|TRBD1|TRBJ2-7
CASSSSRQGAVYEQYF
TGTGCCAGCAGTTCCTCGAGACAGGGGGCAGTTTACGAGCAGTACTTC
>-|TRBV5-1|-|TRBJ2-3
CASSHPGTDTQYF
TGCGCCAGCAGCCACCCAGGCACAGATACGCAGTATTTT
>-|TRBV28|-|TRBJ1-2
CASSLKVAGRGSYGYTF
TGTGCCAGCAGTTTGAAGGTTGCGGGCAGGGGCAGCTATGGCTACACCTTC
>-|TRBV5-1|-|TRBJ1-1
CASSLLQGNTEAFF
TGCGCCAGCAGCTTGTTGCAGGGGAACACTGAAGCTTTCTTT
>-|TRBV2|-|TRBJ2-1
CASSAPQQFF
TGTGCCAGCAGCGCCCCCCAGCAGTTCTTC
>-|TRBV28|-|TRBJ2-7
CASSLFGAGLEQYF
TGTGCCAGCAGTTTATTCGGAGCGGGCCTTGAGCAGTACTTC
>-|TRBV11-2|-|TRBJ1-1
CASSFRQNTEAFF
TGTGCCAGCAGCTTTAGACAGAACACTGAAGCTTTCTTT
>-|TRBV2|-|TRBJ2-1
CASSPGGRRGGYNEQFF
TGTGCCAGCAGCCCAGGGGGGAGGCGCGGGGGCTACAATGAGCAGTTCTTC
>-|TRBV29-1|-|TRBJ2-2
CSARWHAGELFF
TGCAGCGCCAGATGGCATGCCGGGGAGCTGTTTTTT
>once|TRBV6-5|-|TRBJ1-3
CASSPLRFGNTIYF
TGTGCCAGCAGCCCACTCCGGTTTGGAAACACCATATATTTT
>few|TRBV27|TRBD1|TRBJ2-2
CASSGQGNTGELFF
TGTGCCAGCAGCGGACAGGGGAACACCGGGGAGCTGTTTTTT
>-|TRBV5-1|-|TRBJ1-1
CASSLEVGARNTEAFF
TGCGCCAGCAGCTTGGAGGTAGGGGCGCGGAACACTGAAGCTTTCTTT
>-|TRBV5-8|-|TRBJ2-1
CASSVGVADNNEQFF
TGTGCCAGCAGCGTCGGGGTAGCGGACAACAATGAGCAGTTCTTC
>-|TRBV10-3|-|TRBJ1-1
CAITDLNTEAFF
TGTGCCATCACTGACTTGAACACTGAAGCTTTCTTT
>-|TRBV5-6|TRBD1|TRBJ1-4
CASSYTGGATNEKLFF
TGTGCCAGCAGCTACACAGGGGGTGCAACTAATGAAAAACTGTTTTTT
>once|TRBV5-1|-|TRBJ2-7
CASSSAPGPYEQYF
TGCGCCAGCAGTTCGGCCCCCGGGCCCTACGAGCAGTACTTC
>-|TRBV5-1|TRBD1|TRBJ2-1
CASSLVGQGDNEQFF
TGCGCCAGCAGCTTGGTTGGACAGGGGGACAATGAGCAGTTCTTC
>few|TRBV30|-|TRBJ1-2
CAWSVGSGTGLYGYTF
TGTGCCTGGAGTGTAGGTTCGGGGACTGGACTCTATGGCTACACCTTC
>-|TRBV15|TRBD1|TRBJ2-7
CATSRDLAGTDFYEQYF
TGTGCCACCAGCAGAGATCTCGCCGGGACAGACTTTTACGAGCAGTACTTC
>-|TRBV25-1|-|TRBJ1-3
CASSEQSSGNTIYF
TGTGCCAGCAGTGAACAGAGCTCTGGAAACACCATATATTTT
>-|TRBV7-8|-|TRBJ1-1
CASSLGGHPEAFF
TGTGCCAGCAGCTTGGGGGGGCACCCTGAAGCTTTCTTT
>once|TRBV7-8|-|TRBJ2-1
CASSFNAGAEQFF
TGTGCCAGCAGCTTTAACGCAGGGGCTGAGCAGTTCTTC
>once|TRBV28|-|TRBJ1-1
CASYSDTEAFF
TGTGCCAGCTATTCAGACACTGAAGCTTTCTTT
>once|TRBV7-5|-|TRBJ2-5
CARSSRTGLETQYF
TGTGCCAGAAGCTCTCGGACAGGGTTGGAGACCCAGTACTTC
>-|TRBV7-2|-|TRBJ2-4
CASSLGFPVLAKNIQYF
TGTGCCAGCAGCTTAGGGTTCCCAGTATTAGCCAAAAACATTCAGTACTTC
>-|TRBV6-2/TRBV6-3|TRBD1|TRBJ1-5
CASSTGVLISRPQHF
TGTGCCAGCAGTACAGGGGTTTTAATTTCCCGGCCCCAGCATTTT
>once|TRBV19|-|TRBJ1-1
CASSTPQLNTEAFF
TGTGCCAGTAGTACCCCACAGTTGAACACTGAAGCTTTCTTT
>few|TRBV2|-|TRBJ1-3
CASSPGSSGNTIYF
TGTGCCAGCAGCCCAGGTTCCTCTGGAAACACCATATATTTT
>-|TRBV28|-|TRBJ1-2
CASSLLKGTYGYTF
TGTGCCAGCAGTTTACTAAAGGGAACCTATGGCTACACCTTC
>-|TRBV11-2|-|TRBJ1-6
CASSLEGAGYSPLHF
TGTGCCAGCAGCTTAGAAGGCGCGGGTTACTCACCCCTCCACTTT
>-|TRBV13|TRBD1|TRBJ1-2
CASSLRGQSSGGGYTF
TGTGCCAGCAGCTTAAGGGGACAGAGCTCTGGTGGTGGCTACACCTTC
>-|TRBV7-8|-|TRBJ1-5
CASSLESASNQPQHF
TGTGCCAGCAGCTTAGAGTCAGCTAGCAATCAGCCCCAGCATTTT
>once|TRBV28|-|TRBJ1-2
CASNLNRARAGYTF
TGTGCCAGCAACTTGAACAGGGCCCGGGCGGGCTACACCTTC
>-|TRBV5-5|-|TRBJ1-6
CASSLEQPNKSSPLHF
TGTGCCAGCAGCTTGGAACAGCCCAACAAAAGTTCACCCCTCCACTTT
>-|TRBV7-9|-|TRBJ1-5
CASSLSRNQPQHF
TGTGCCAGCAGTCTTAGCCGAAATCAGCCCCAGCATTTT
>-|TRBV5-1|-|TRBJ1-3
CASSLGRGSGNTIYF
TGCGCCAGCAGCTTGGGCAGAGGCTCTGGAAACACCATATATTTT
>-|TRBV2|-|TRBJ1-5
CASSPGLLSNQPQHF
TGTGCCAGCAGTCCGGGACTCCTTAGCAATCAGCCCCAGCATTTT
>-|TRBV5-1|-|TRBJ1-1
CASSLERDNEAFF
TGCGCCAGCAGCTTGGAGCGGGACAATGAAGCTTTCTTT
>few|TRBV11-3|-|TRBJ2-7
CASSPSGGEEQYF
TGTGCCAGCAGCCCGTCTGGGGGAGAAGAGCAGTACTTC
>-|TRBV28|-|TRBJ1-3
CASSPSIAGTGNTIYF
TGTGCCAGCAGTCCTTCCATTGCCGGAACTGGAAACACCATATATTTT
>-|TRBV6-5|TRBD1|TRBJ1-5
CASLGDRGQPQHF
TGTGCCAGCCTTGGGGACAGGGGTCAGCCCCAGCATTTT
>-|TRBV27|TRBD2|TRBJ2-7
CASTGLAGSYEQYF
TGTGCCAGCACGGGACTAGCGGGGTCCTACGAGCAGTACTTC
>-|TRBV2|-|TRBJ2-1
CASSEQAGIEQFF
TGTGCCAGCAGTGAACAGGCAGGGATCGAGCAGTTCTTC
>-|TRBV6-5|TRBD1|TRBJ2-3
CASRKDRTNTDTQYF
TGTGCCAGCAGGAAGGACAGGACGAACACAGATACGCAGTATTTT